Below, 4 T cell receptor beta chains from the same sample are listed, as sequenced in a study of response to subunit inactivated influenza vaccine. TCRdb independently ran MiXCR on the RT-PCR reads; one entry per CDR3 protein. The profile shows roughly 520,000 distinct CDR3 sequences, 25% of them singletons. Source: CD4+ T cells sorted from PBMCs, taken 5 days after vaccination. All receptors derive from a man aged 45-60 years who received an inactivated influenza vaccine.

This clonotype was seen a handful of times. The chain uses TRBV12-3 or TRBV12-4 and TRBJ2-1; tentative D call: TRBD2 (5 bases). The ends were cut back, 5 bases at V and 5 bases at J, with 22 bases in the middle. The CDR3 is made up of 17 amino acids. In nucleotides, the CDR3 is TGTGCCAGCAGTCGAGTTATCTTGAAGAGGGTGGACAATGAGCAGTTCTTC. This gives the protein CASSRVILKRVDNEQFF.

Only a few counts were recorded for this clonotype. This sequence joins TRBV18 and TRBJ2-1; possible D gene TRBD2, 5 bases. The CDR3 extends over 13 amino acids. The V end was cut by 5 bases, the J end by 12 bases, with 17 bases between. Germline CDR1 is KGHSH and CDR2 is LQKENI. The CDR3 protein is CASSFGLAEGQFF. CDR3 nucleotides: TGTGCCAGCTCATTCGGACTGGCTGAGGGGCAGTTCTTC. The full variable domain, completed using reference TRBV18 and TRBJ2-1, is NAGVMQNPRHLVRRRGQEARLRCSPMKGHSHVYWYRQLPEEGLKFMVYLQKENIIDESGMPKERFSAEFPKEGPSILRIQQVVRGDSAAYFCASSFGLAEGQFFGPGTRLTVL.

CDR3 in DNA: TGTGCCAGCAGCTCCATCCCTACCGGCTCCTACGAGCAGTACTTC. It codes for CASSSIPTGSYEQYF. The rearrangement joins TRBV7-9 to TRBJ2-7; the D is unclear. The CDR3 runs to 15 residues. Per the germline V gene, CDR1 is SEHNR and CDR2 is FQNEAQ (reference sequence). V was shortened by 4 bases and J by 0 bases, with 13 bases between the two germline ends.

V and J are TRBV7-2 and TRBJ1-1, with D maybe TRBD1 (5 bases). Germline loops: CDR1 SGHTA, CDR2 FQGNSA. The CDR3 totals 14 residues. Trimming took off 6 bases at V and 7 bases at J, with 18 bases between the two ends. CDR3 bases: TGTGCCAGCAGTTCGGGACCCCGAACAGGTGAAGCTTTCTTT. Residues: CASSSGPRTGEAFF.